This TCR beta chain was identified in a study of cytomegalovirus exposure and HLA in healthy donors (dated 2017 in TCRdb). Study-level background: According to an earlier analysis of several hundred of the donors, roughly 180 million T cells yielded 117 million unique TCR beta sequences and about 300 Gb of sequence data. The study profiled the T cell repertoires of 550 to 700 subjects by immunosequencing and related them to cytomegalovirus serostatus. Both class I and class II loci were covered by HLA typing, at four-digit resolution. Donor age, sex, ethnicity and CMV serostatus were compiled alongside the repertoire data. Genome-wide SNP genotypes for about three fifths of the 666 donors were used in a later genetic analysis, which treated that subset as a discovery cohort. The number of typed donors differed by locus: about 620-640 for A, B, C, DRB1 and DQB1; 522 for DQA1; 606 for DPA1; and 450 to 480 for DPB1. The aim of the study was to test whether cataloging public T cell receptors could identify signatures of past pathogen exposure. Besides the first cohort of hundreds of subjects, a separate validation cohort made up of over 95 different subjects was used. Among the approximately 420 genotyped donors, around 81% belonged to the genetic ancestry cluster associated with self-reported Caucasian donors. Rather than using new phenotypic data, the later analysis identified candidate immune exposures from TCR beta sequences and from how often those sequences occurred across donors. In an earlier analysis of 500 to 650 of the donors, high-throughput TCR beta sequencing was used to judge whether each TCR beta V gene segment behaved as functional or pseudogenic. A later analysis re-examined previously published TCR beta repertoires from roughly 720 donors and added high-resolution HLA genotyping to investigate patterns of TCR occurrence. To predict cytomegalovirus infection status, the study combined high-throughput TCR immunosequencing, statistical association of individual TCRs with disease status, and machine learning. About 330 gigabases of sequencing data and 70 million to 100 million unique TCR sequences made up an early release that covered roughly 670 HLA-typed donors. Every repertoire in the discovery cohort had been generated on one and the same sequencing platform. Several DR-DQ haplotypes were treated as single units for association and clustering because of strong linkage in the cohort. Across about 380 genotyped donors of the cohort, an average of about 240,000 unique TCR beta nucleotide sequences per donor were sequenced, and roughly a sixth of those sequences were non-productive. Findings and caveats that apply to the study as a whole: In the study, 150 to 200 TCR beta chains were listed as associated with cytomegalovirus. In a later analysis, TCR association rates were found to vary across HLA loci, with the most associated TCRs seen for DRB1 alleles and the fewest for HLA-C alleles. Most TCR sequences were seen in very few donors, while some public TCRs were found in many individuals. A further reported finding was that TCR beta sequences accurately predicted the HLA-A and HLA-B alleles for most subjects in the first cohort. Because HLA typing was unavailable for some donors at each locus, only the typed subset was used in association tests. For the cohort, immune exposure information was limited to CMV serostatus. A later analysis associated 16,951 TCR beta sequences with specific HLA alleles at a false discovery rate of 0.05. A later analysis found that HLA-associated TCR beta chains were more clonally expanded and had lower generation probabilities than equally common non-associated chains. The authors suggested that the approach could potentially be generalized to other disease states and immunological phenotypes. Several of the top co-occurrence clusters appeared to be linked to parvovirus B19, influenza, CMV and Epstein-Barr virus, according to a later analysis. Strong co-occurrence of HLA alleles, especially DR and DQ, made assigning TCR associations to individual alleles difficult. Correlated functional status among segregating V segments might be attributable to linkage disequilibrium, but an unknown experimental factor could not be ruled out. Sequencing depth was assumed to be roughly uniform across donors in the presence/absence analyses, though that assumption may not hold. In this cohort, only TCR beta chains were sequenced, and detectable features were limited by the absence of alpha or paired-chain data. Compared with the roughly 700-donor mean, donors in an Asian-associated ancestry cluster had fewer N-insertions in productive TCRs, according to a later genetic analysis. A group of highly shared sequence variants was considered likely to be a technical artifact of the sequencing pipeline. A few of the identified cytomegalovirus-associated TCR beta chains were confirmed in vitro to be specific for cytomegalovirus antigens. Because counts were too low, roughly 18 rarely observed V segments, including chromosome 9 orphons, were left out of the earlier analysis of several hundred of the donors. Cytomegalovirus status was reported to be diagnosed by the classifier with high specificity and sensitivity in both the original and validation cohorts. Because the 87-base-pair reads could not distinguish some IMGT-functional V segments, including TRBV6-2 and TRBV6-3, those segments were excluded. Broadly in line with IMGT annotations, most TCR beta V segments showed up in productive rearrangements about 87% or about 30% of the time in an earlier analysis of roughly 590 of the donors. A later analysis found that most CMV-associated TCR beta chains appeared HLA-restricted, with HLA associations seemingly driven largely by CMV exposure. V-gene and J-gene trimming of TCR beta chains was associated with a missense DCLRE1C variant in a later genetic analysis, and the association was replicated in an independent cohort.

Note on this clone: Its antigen has not been determined.

The library was produced with the immunoSEQ multiplex PCR assay. For the multiplex PCR, a mixture combining 60 forward primers for TCR Vbeta segments and 13 reverse primers for TCR Jbeta segments was used. The CDR3 region of rearranged TCR beta genes was amplified from genomic DNA with a multiplex PCR assay. The Illumina HiSeq System was used to sequence the amplified TCR beta libraries as 87-base-pair reads. The original methods were these. A later analysis tallied roughly 78 million unique TCR beta chains across the 700 or so repertoires, and approximately 12 million of those chains were shared by two or more donors. Raw reads were error-corrected and collapsed into unique sequences by a nearest-neighbor algorithm in which closely related sequences were merged to remove PCR and sequencing errors. Alignment of CDR3 sequences to IMGT reference sequences was used to assign V, D and J gene segments. For a sequence to be retained, a match of at least six nucleotides was required to both a V gene segment and a J gene segment. Rearrangements were called productive when the CDR3 lacked stop codons and stayed in frame with V and J; all others were non-productive. Following IMGT convention, CDR3 was defined as the stretch from the second conserved V-encoded cysteine to the conserved J-encoded phenylalanine. Sequences without an unambiguous match to a single V gene segment were excluded from the earlier analysis of 500 to 700 of the donors. An earlier analysis of 587 of the donors called V segments functional above 56.7% productive rearrangements and segregating when the between-donor standard deviation exceeded 5%. A statistical classification framework was developed to diagnose cytomegalovirus status using the catalog of TCR beta chain sequences. In a later analysis, V and J genes were assigned by comparing TCR nucleotide sequences against IMGT/GENE-DB human TR gene sequences. A later analysis assigned CDR3 sequences and most-parsimonious VDJ recombination scenarios with the TCRdist pipeline. In a later analysis, each TCR beta chain was defined by its CDR3 amino acid sequence together with its V-gene family, and reads without a unique V-gene family were excluded. As a way to deal with suspected cross-contamination and a sequencing artifact, a later analysis dropped hundreds of nucleotide sequences that were highly shared and had low generation probability. In a later analysis, a clonal expansion index for each public chain was calculated from normalized within-repertoire ranks of inferred template counts. In a later analysis, generation probabilities were computed with a VDJ recombination model fitted to out-of-frame rearrangements, and the resulting probabilities were checked against IGoR. In a later analysis, hypergeometric tests were used to score TCR-TCR, TCR-HLA and TCR-CMV co-occurrence, with a repertoire-size bias correction applied to TCR pairs. In a later analysis, false discovery rates were estimated by permuting HLA or CMV assignments 20 times. A later analysis grouped co-occurring TCRs with DBSCAN, adding TCRdist sequence similarity when clustering within HLA-allele-positive subsets. Repertoires with fewer than 30,000 or more than 120,000 public chains were left out of co-occurrence clustering, as were four to six repertoires with anomalous nucleotide sharing. As stored in TCRdb, this immuneACCESS dataset retains in-frame rearrangements with V and J assigned. A fraction of the clones does not appear; measured against another copy, unresolved V genes explain less than half of the discrepancy, and the remainder lacks a known reason. V and J calls plus clone size are reproduced from that table; the DNA served to infer D and trimming. The table kept for this sample lists around 150,000 clones. Of the sample, around 1.2% falls within the top ten clones.

The cohort was made up of several hundred healthy bone marrow donors. All cohort members were sampled while nominally healthy, although unrecorded immune exposures were likely present. The donor tested CMV seronegative, placing the donor among the 300 to 450 seronegative members of the cohort. Every donor gave a peripheral blood sample, and the peripheral blood mononuclear cells from that sample were used for TCR beta sequencing. Genomic DNA extraction from the blood cell samples was performed with the Qiagen DNeasy Blood Extraction Kit. In the germline V gene (reference sequence), CDR1 corresponds to SGHNT and CDR2 to YYREEE. CDR3 length: 15 amino acids, cysteine to phenylalanine. Here the CDR3 DNA is all that survives: 45 bases in frame from base 1. Here V drops 3 bases and J drops 2 bases, and the junction holds 3 bases not matched to any gene.

The source material was PBMCs. The receptor was derived from a woman in her sixties or seventies in good health and CMV-seronegative. Recombination connected TRBV5-4 to TRBJ2-2; TRBD1 agrees with 8 junctional bases. The bases are TGTGCCAGCAGCTGGGGGACAGGAAACACCGGGGAGCTGTTTTTT. Its translation is CASSWGTGNTGELFF. Full variable domain (CDR3 extended with the reference TRBV5-4 and TRBJ2-2 proteins): ETGVTQSPTHLIKTRGQQVTLRCSSQSGHNTVSWYQQALGQGPQFIFQYYREEENGRGNFPPRFSGLQFPNYSSELNVNALELDDSALYLCASSWGTGNTGELFFGEGSRLTVL.